These 9 T cell receptor beta chains were all obtained from the same sample, sequenced in a study of Graves' ophthalmopathy and Graves' hyperthyroidism. Amplified TCR beta CDR3 regions were obtained using RNA transcripts as template. Following a first-round RT-PCR that used HTBI primers, a second-round multiplex PCR was carried out. TCRdb reprocessed the multiplex PCR reads via MiXCR and lists one record per CDR3 protein. The sample has roughly 500,000 distinct CDR3 sequences, about 15% seen once. Input material: blood. These receptors came from a woman aged 25 to 39 with Graves' ophthalmopathy.

The rearrangement uses TRBV3-1 and TRBJ2-2; D possibly uses TRBD1 or TRBD2 (5 bases each). CDR1 and CDR2 (germline): LGHDT, YNNKEL (reference sequence). The CDR3 spans 18 residues. Trimming took off 4 bases at V and 7 bases at J, with 25 bases between the two ends. Here the CDR3 reads CASSPNPGPLLRIGELFF. CDR3 sequence (DNA): TGTGCCAGCAGCCCCAACCCGGGGCCCCTTCTAAGGATCGGGGAGCTGTTTTTT.

This chain uses TRBV5-1 with TRBJ2-3; TRBD2 matches 10 bases. This CDR3 is 16 amino acids long. V shed 4 bases, J shed 4 bases, and the junction held 9 bases outside the gene matches. Per germline, CDR1 SGHRS and CDR2 YFSETQ. The CDR3 protein is CASSVMASGSADTQYF. CDR3 coding DNA: TGCGCCAGCAGCGTGATGGCTAGCGGGAGTGCAGATACGCAGTATTTT.

Ten or more counts support this clonotype. V usage is TRBV20-1 and J usage is TRBJ2-2; 14 positions match TRBD2. Trimming took 6 bases from V and 6 from J; bases not matched to a gene: 9. CDR3 length: 16 residues. The germline V gene has CDR1 DFQATT and CDR2 SNEGSKA (reference sequence). Written as DNA, the CDR3 is TGCAGTGCAAAGACTAGCGGGAGGGCCGGATCCGGGGAGCTGTTTTTT. Amino acids: CSAKTSGRAGSGELFF.

A few counts support this clonotype. V is TRBV25-1 and J is TRBJ1-3, with TRBD1 as a possible D gene (6 bases). CDR1 is MGHDK and CDR2 is SYGVNS in the germline V gene. The CDR3 consists of 13 residues. The V gene lost 8 bases and the J gene lost 2 bases, with 10 bases spanning the gap. The CDR3 sequence: CASRRQAGNTIYF. CDR3 nucleotide sequence: TGTGCCAGCCGTAGACAGGCTGGAAACACCATATATTTT.

This clonotype has ten or more counts. The chain is built from TRBV27 and TRBJ1-5; D perhaps matches TRBD1 (5 bases). Germline-derived CDR1 and CDR2 are MNHEY and SMNVEV (reference sequence). The V end was cut by 4 bases, the J end by 6 bases, with 16 bases between. The CDR3 contains 15 residues. CDR3 sequence: CASSSSPGLGQPQHF. Written as DNA, the CDR3 is TGTGCCAGCAGTTCATCGCCGGGACTTGGTCAGCCCCAGCATTTT.

V usage is TRBV3-1 and J usage is TRBJ1-6, with 7 bases fitting TRBD1. This CDR3 region has 12 residues. Per the germline V gene, CDR1 is LGHDT and CDR2 is YNNKEL (reference sequence). Trimming took 5 bases from V and 14 from J; bases not matched to a gene: 6. The CDR3 protein is CASSSNQGALHF. CDR3 nucleotides: TGTGCCAGCAGCTCTAATCAGGGGGCCCTCCACTTT.

V usage is TRBV11-2 and J usage is TRBJ2-2; 11 bases are a match to TRBD2. V dropped 5 bases and J dropped 4; count of bases not matched to a gene: 9. Germline V gene lookup returns CDR1 SGHAT and CDR2 FQNNGV. The CDR3 has 17 residues. CDR3 nucleotides: TGTGCCAGCAGCCCCAGCAGACTAGCGGGATCCACCGGGGAGCTGTTTTTT. Its translation: CASSPSRLAGSTGELFF. Using reference TRBV11-2 and TRBJ2-2 for the parts outside the CDR3, the full variable domain is EAGVAQSPRYKIIEKRQSVAFWCNPISGHATLYWYQQILGQGPKLLIQFQNNGVVDDSQLPKDRFSAERLKGVDSTLKIQPAKLEDSAVYLCASSPSRLAGSTGELFFGEGSRLTVL.

This clonotype was counted many times. The chain employs TRBV30 and TRBJ2-3; no clear D. Looked up from germline, CDR1 is GTSNPN and CDR2 is SVGIG (reference sequence). Between the trimmed V and J ends, which lost 5 bases and 0 bases, there was a span of 6 bases. The CDR3 totals 12 residues. CDR3 nucleotides: TGTGCCTGGGGGCCTAGCACAGATACGCAGTATTTT. The encoded protein is CAWGPSTDTQYF.

This clonotype has only a few counts. This chain connects TRBV12-5 to TRBJ1-1; 10 bases align to TRBD1. The CDR3 spans 16 residues. Germline V gene data show CDR1 as LGHNT and CDR2 as FRNRAP. V was pared by 0 bases and J by 4 bases, with 5 bases of the junction left unmatched. In DNA, the CDR3 is TGTGCTAGTGGTTTGGTTTTGGACAGGGGGAGCACTGAAGCTTTCTTT. Protein sequence: CASGLVLDRGSTEAFF.